The 32 T cell receptor beta chains in this list originate from one sample, sequenced in a study of T cell repertoires in cytomegalovirus infection. TCRdb passed the reads through MiXCR, listing each CDR3 protein once. The sample holds about 300,000 distinct CDR3 sequences, about 23% seen once. Sequenced sample: PBMCs. Receptor source: a human donor in good health (CMV status not recorded). Some clones in this sample may be carry-over from other donors' samples.

V is TRBV6-2 or TRBV6-3 and J is TRBJ2-3; D unclear. Trimming shortened V by 6 bases and J by 6 bases, and 13 bases separated the two germline ends. The CDR3 runs to 13 residues. Germline loops: CDR1 MNHEY, CDR2 SVGEGT. The CDR3 protein is CASSLYLDDTQYF. The CDR3 DNA is TGTGCCAGCAGCCTATATCTCGACGATACGCAGTATTTT.

The chain has TRBV6-8 and TRBJ1-4; D unclear. This CDR3 has 15 amino acids. V lost 2 bases, J lost 0 bases, and 7 bases lay in between. The germline V gene has CDR1 MNHGY and CDR2 SAAAGT. The CDR3 nucleotides are TGTGCCAGCAGTTACGGGGTCCCAACTAATGAAAAACTGTTTTTT. This codes for CASSYGVPTNEKLFF.

The chain has TRBV29-1 and TRBJ1-2; 11 nucleotides match TRBD1. The CDR3 spans 16 residues. Germline assignment: CDR1 SQVTM and CDR2 ANQGSEA. Trimming removed 0 bases from V and 7 bases from J; junction bases left unmatched: 10. The CDR3 DNA sequence: TGCAGCGTTGAAGACCGAAGGGGGACAGGGGGGTTTGGCTACACCTTC. As protein: CSVEDRRGTGGFGYTF.

This clonotype occurred a few times. Here the CDR3 DNA reads TGCAGTGCTAGAGAGGGCCTGAACACTGAAGCTTTCTTT. Encoded protein: CSAREGLNTEAFF. The chain couples TRBV20-1 to TRBJ1-1, with unresolved D. Germline loops: CDR1 DFQATT, CDR2 SNEGSKA (reference sequence). V lost 0 bases and J lost 0, with 5 bases in between. The length of the CDR3 is 13 residues.

This rearrangement joins TRBV5-1 to TRBJ2-3; 8 bases are shared with TRBD1. The CDR3 contains 15 residues. Germline trimming cut 4 bases from V and 3 bases from J; bases unmatched to any gene: 7. The V gene's germline CDR1 is SGHRS and CDR2 YFSETQ. CDR3 sequence reads: CASSRDRSLTDTQYF. CDR3 in DNA: TGCGCCAGCAGCAGGGACAGGTCCCTGACAGATACGCAGTATTTT.

The chain uses TRBV6-1 and TRBJ2-1; 7 positions agree with TRBD2. Per the germline V gene, CDR1 is MNHNS and CDR2 is SASEGT. V gave up 5 bases and J gave up 9 bases; unmatched junction bases: 19. The CDR3 contains 17 residues. This CDR3 reads CASSLDALSGRLGEQFF. The CDR3 DNA follows: TGTGCCAGCAGTTTGGACGCGTTGTCCGGGAGGTTAGGTGAGCAGTTCTTC.

This chain links TRBV2 with TRBJ2-2, with 9 bases aligning to TRBD2. Unmatched junction bases numbered 7, after V lost 4 bases and J lost 7 bases. This CDR3 spans 15 amino acids. CDR1 and CDR2 (germline): SNHLY, FYNNEI. Here the CDR3 DNA reads TGTGCCAGCAGTGTGGGACTAGCCCTAATCGGGGAGCTGTTTTTT. Protein: CASSVGLALIGELFF.

This clonotype was counted between two and nine times. The genes are TRBV20-1 and TRBJ2-3; 8 nucleotides line up with TRBD1. This CDR3 has 13 amino acids. Per germline, CDR1 DFQATT and CDR2 SNEGSKA (reference sequence). V lost 6 bases to trimming and J lost 5 bases; unmatched junction nucleotides: 7. CDR3 residues: CSAAGQGEDTQYF. The CDR3, as DNA: TGCAGTGCCGCAGGACAGGGAGAAGATACGCAGTATTTT.

The V and J genes are TRBV10-3 and TRBJ1-2; D might be TRBD1 (6 bases). CDR3 length: 15 amino acids. The germline V and J ends were trimmed by 4 bases and 0 bases, with 12 bases remaining between them. Per germline, CDR1 ENHRY and CDR2 SYGVKD. The CDR3 reads CAISARQVTNYGYTF. DNA of the CDR3: TGTGCCATCAGTGCCAGACAGGTCACTAACTATGGCTACACCTTC.

The chain combines TRBV28 with TRBJ2-3; TRBD2 matches at 9 bases. Per germline, CDR1 MDHEN and CDR2 SYDVKM. With V trimmed by 7 bases and J by 4 bases, 6 bases remained unmatched. This CDR3 region has 14 residues. CDR3 sequence (DNA): TGTGCCAGCATTTCTGGACTAGCGTCAGATACGCAGTATTTT. Translation gives CASISGLASDTQYF.

This sequence joins TRBV2 and TRBJ1-6; 7 bases fit TRBD1. CDR3 length equals 14 residues. V lost 7 bases to trimming and J lost 8 bases; unmatched junction nucleotides: 8. CDR1 and CDR2 from the germline V gene are SNHLY and FYNNEI. CDR3 in DNA: TGTGCCAGCATTGGGCAGGGGGTGTATTCACCCCTCCACTTT. This translates into CASIGQGVYSPLHF.

This clonotype has just a few counts. The chain combines TRBV12-3 or TRBV12-4 with TRBJ2-6, with TRBD1 identical over 10 bases. The CDR3 is 17 residues long. Trimming removed 6 bases from V and 1 base from J; junction bases left unmatched: 6. The CDR3 nucleotides read TGTGCCAGCAGAAGACAGGGGGCGCTTTCTGGGGCCAACGTCCTGACTTTC. It translates to CASRRQGALSGANVLTF.

This clonotype was seen a handful of times. The DNA of the CDR3 is TGCGCCAGCAGCTTGGGGGCGGGACTCACAGATACGCAGTATTTT. Its translation: CASSLGAGLTDTQYF. J is TRBJ2-3 and V is TRBV5-1; TRBD2 is a possible D gene (6 bases). Trimming shortened V by 0 bases and J by 2 bases, and 10 bases separated the two germline ends. The germline V gene has CDR1 SGHRS and CDR2 YFSETQ. This CDR3 region has 15 residues.

The chain employs TRBV15 and TRBJ2-3; D unresolved. V lost 0 bases to trimming and J lost 4 bases, with 8 bases between them. Germline CDR1 is LNHNV and CDR2 is YYDKDF (reference sequence). The CDR3 runs 14 residues. This chain's CDR3 is CATSRDLRPDTQYF. Here the CDR3 DNA reads TGTGCCACCAGCAGAGATCTACGGCCAGATACGCAGTATTTT.

This clonotype has a handful of counts. The chain joins TRBV28 to TRBJ2-7; 8 bases agree with TRBD2. J was trimmed by 3 bases and V by 4 bases; bases with no gene match: 8. The CDR3 is made up of 15 amino acids. Germline CDR1 MDHEN, CDR2 SYDVKM. In DNA form, the CDR3 reads TGTGCCAGCAGTTCCCCGGGACTAGAAGACTACGAGCAGTACTTC. It is translated as CASSSPGLEDYEQYF. The full variable domain, in which reference TRBV28 and TRBJ2-7 provide the parts outside the CDR3, is DVKVTQSSRYLVKRTGEKVFLECVQDMDHENMFWYRQDPGLGLRLIYFSYDVKMKEKGDIPEGYSVSREKKERFSLILESASTNQTSMYLCASSSPGLEDYEQYFGPGTRLTVT.

The chain carries TRBV20-1 and TRBJ2-1; 16 bases are a match to TRBD2. Germline values: CDR1 DFQATT, CDR2 SNEGSKA (reference sequence). Germline trimming cut 5 bases from V and 0 bases from J; bases unmatched to any gene: 7. The CDR3 is 18 residues long. The DNA for the CDR3 is TGCAGTGCTTCGGGACTAGCGGGGGGGCAAAGCTCCTACAATGAGCAGTTCTTC. Residues: CSASGLAGGQSSYNEQFF.

This chain links TRBV29-1 with TRBJ1-2, with a weak D call TRBD1 (6 bases). Germline V CDR1 and CDR2: SQVTM, ANQGSEA. V was shortened by 7 bases and J by 7 bases, with 19 bases between the two germline ends. The CDR3 length is 13 residues. The CDR3 DNA sequence: TGCAGCGCAGGACCGCAAACCAGGGGTGGCTACACCTTC. This gives the protein CSAGPQTRGGYTF.

The chain recombines TRBV20-1 with TRBJ2-3; 7 bases map to TRBD1. V lost 8 bases and J lost 6; bases outside the gene matches: 11. This CDR3 has 13 residues. Per the germline V gene, CDR1 is DFQATT and CDR2 is SNEGSKA (reference sequence). The CDR3 sequence is CSTTGARADTQYF. The CDR3 region has the DNA TGCAGTACAACAGGGGCGCGAGCGGATACGCAGTATTTT.

This clonotype was seen at least ten times. Here the CDR3 reads CASSKTESGSILDTQYF. The CDR3 DNA reads TGCGCCAGCAGCAAGACGGAGAGCGGTTCGATCTTAGATACGCAGTATTTT. V usage is TRBV4-1 and J usage is TRBJ2-3, with D maybe TRBD2 (5 bases). The germline V gene has CDR1 MGHRA and CDR2 YSYEKL. The CDR3 consists of 17 residues. Trimming took 5 bases from V and 5 from J, leaving 23 bases between them.

The chain recombines TRBV2 with TRBJ2-5, with D maybe TRBD1 (6 bases). Germline V CDR1 and CDR2: SNHLY, FYNNEI. V lost 6 bases to trimming and J lost 2 bases, with 13 bases between them. This CDR3 contains 14 residues. CDR3 sequence (DNA): TGTGCCAGCAGCCTCGACAGGCAACAAGAGACCCAGTACTTC. Translation gives CASSLDRQQETQYF. Based on the CDR3 plus reference TRBV2 and TRBJ2-5, the full variable domain is EPEVTQTPSHQVTQMGQEVILRCVPISNHLYFYWYRQILGQKVEFLVSFYNNEISEKSEIFDDQFSVERPDGSNFTLKIRSTKLEDSAMYFCASSLDRQQETQYFGPGTRLLVL.

The chain carries TRBV7-2 and TRBJ2-5, with 10 bases lining up with TRBD2. The CDR3 runs 13 residues. CDR1 SGHTA and CDR2 FQGNSA come from the germline V gene. V was pared by 5 bases and J by 10 bases, with 7 bases of the junction left unmatched. CDR3 sequence: CTSSPTSGSFQYF. CDR3 DNA sequence: TGTACCAGCAGCCCGACTAGCGGGTCTTTCCAGTACTTC.

This chain connects TRBV28 to TRBJ1-1; TRBD1 might be the D (5 bases). The CDR3 is made up of 16 amino acids. Trimming took 1 base from V and 0 from J, leaving 12 bases between them. Looked up from germline, CDR1 is MDHEN and CDR2 is SYDVKM. This CDR3 reads CASSLSGAGLNTEAFF. The CDR3 nucleotides are TGTGCCAGCAGTTTATCCGGGGCAGGGCTGAACACTGAAGCTTTCTTT.

This clonotype was counted many times. CDR3 in amino acids: CASSLVQLMDTQYF. DNA for the CDR3: TGTGCCAGCAGTTTAGTCCAGCTTATGGATACGCAGTATTTT. The chain couples TRBV12-3 or TRBV12-4 to TRBJ2-3; no clear D gene. Trimming cost V 1 base and J 6 bases, with 11 bases left between them. The CDR3 sequence is 14 residues long.

The rearrangement links TRBV24-1 to TRBJ1-1; 9 bases match TRBD1. V lost 2 bases to trimming and J lost 2 bases; unmatched junction nucleotides: 5. Germline CDR1 reads KGHDR; CDR2 reads SFDVKD. The CDR3 consists of 16 residues. CDR3 coding DNA: TGTGCCACCAGTGATTCCGGACAGGGGCAAAACACTGAAGCTTTCTTT. It yields the protein CATSDSGQGQNTEAFF.

This clonotype was found many times. The rearrangement uses TRBV7-2 and TRBJ2-6, with 8 bases matching TRBD1. There are 15 residues in the CDR3. Germline V gene data show CDR1 as SGHTA and CDR2 as FQGNSA. With 5 bases clipped from V and 2 bases from J, the junction kept 2 bases outside the gene matches. Written as DNA, the CDR3 is TGTGCCAGCAGCGCAGGGGGCGCTGGGGCCAACGTCCTGACTTTC. It codes for CASSAGGAGANVLTF.

The chain recombines TRBV6-2 or TRBV6-3 with TRBJ2-7, with D perhaps TRBD1 (6 bases). V lost 6 bases and J 3 bases, leaving 18 bases between the germline ends. The CDR3 is made up of 15 amino acids. The germline V gene encodes CDR1 MNHEY and CDR2 SVGEGT. This CDR3 reads CASRKQGSGVYEQYF. The CDR3 nucleotides read TGTGCCAGCAGGAAACAGGGAAGTGGGGTCTACGAGCAGTACTTC.

The chain joins TRBV10-3 to TRBJ2-1, with 9 bases that match TRBD1. Losses at the gene ends were 4 bases for V and 8 bases for J; bases not matched to a gene: 3. CDR3 length: 13 residues. Germline V lookup: CDR1 ENHRY, CDR2 SYGVKD. The CDR3 nucleotides are TGTGCCATCAGTGGGGACAGGGACCATGAGCAGTTCTTC. Protein product: CAISGDRDHEQFF.

This clonotype turned up a few times. This chain links TRBV28 with TRBJ1-5; no clear D gene. Germline V gene sequence: CDR1 MDHEN, CDR2 SYDVKM. Trimming shortened V by 7 bases and J by 7 bases, and 20 bases separated the two germline ends. This CDR3 region has 15 residues. The CDR3 DNA sequence: TGTGCCAGCACCAAACCAGAGTCCCTAGGACAGCCCCAGCATTTT. This translates into CASTKPESLGQPQHF.

This clonotype was picked up a small number of times. V and J are TRBV20-1 and TRBJ2-5, with D perhaps TRBD1 (5 bases). Trimming stripped 5 bases from V and 1 base from J, with 11 bases between. Per germline, CDR1 DFQATT and CDR2 SNEGSKA (reference sequence). This CDR3 contains 13 residues. In nucleotides, the CDR3 is TGCAGTGCTCGAACCGACAGCCAAGAGACCCAGTACTTC. The encoded protein is CSARTDSQETQYF.

The chain employs TRBV28 and TRBJ1-1; D is unresolved. The ends were cut back, 6 bases at V and 10 bases at J, with 15 bases in the middle. From germline, CDR1 is MDHEN and CDR2 SYDVKM. There are 12 residues in the CDR3. In DNA, the CDR3 is TGTGCCAGCAGCAACCGCGGGTGGGGAGCTTTCTTT. Residues: CASSNRGWGAFF.

The chain joins TRBV24-1 to TRBJ2-2; D is unclear. The ends were cut back, 0 bases at V and 0 bases at J, with 10 bases in the middle. The CDR3 totals 17 residues. Per germline, CDR1 KGHDR and CDR2 SFDVKD. This CDR3 reads CATSDLSGMTNTGELFF. The CDR3 nucleotides read TGTGCCACCAGTGATTTGTCTGGCATGACGAACACCGGGGAGCTGTTTTTT.

This chain joins TRBV20-1 and TRBJ1-6; maybe TRBD1 (6 bases). The CDR3 runs 14 residues. The V and J ends lost 1 base and 4 bases respectively, with 8 bases between them. Germline V CDR1 and CDR2: DFQATT, SNEGSKA (reference sequence). CDR3 coding DNA: TGCAGTGCTAGAGGGGACACTTATAATTCACCCCTCCACTTT. Amino acid sequence: CSARGDTYNSPLHF.